This is a list of T cell receptor beta chains from one sample in a study of blood T cell repertoires in COVID-19. Profiled with immunoSEQ multiplex PCR; TCRdb holds only in-frame clones, not every one. This sample has about 230,000 clones, with around 80% found just once. Sequencing was performed on peripheral blood. These receptors were obtained from a woman in her thirties or forties who had recovered from COVID-19. CDR3s include the opening cysteine and the closing phenylalanine or tryptophan. The D gene is left open where the match is weak. The listing skips clone size in some rows; elsewhere it reads once, few, many or a size class.

length: 14
D: -
V: TRBV9
J: TRBJ1-6
size: -
CDR3: CASSVQGAGSPLHF
DNA: TGTGCCAGCAGCGTACAGGGAGCGGGTTCACCCCTCCACTTT

length: 12
D: -
V: TRBV6-1
J: TRBJ2-7
size: -
CDR3: CASGDSSYEQYF
DNA: TGTGCCAGCGGTGATAGCTCCTACGAGCAGTACTTC

length: 15
D: -
V: TRBV30
J: TRBJ2-1
size: -
CDR3: CAWRKATGYYNEQFF
DNA: TGTGCCTGGAGGAAGGCGACGGGGTATTACAATGAGCAGTTCTTC

length: 14
D: -
V: TRBV3-1/TRBV3-2
J: TRBJ1-1
size: once
CDR3: CASSQETVNTEAFF
DNA: TGTGCCAGCAGCCAAGAGACAGTGAACACTGAAGCTTTCTTT

length: 14
D: -
V: TRBV20-1
J: TRBJ2-1
size: -
CDR3: CSASTGAGYNEQFF
DNA: TGCAGTGCTAGTACAGGGGCGGGGTACAATGAGCAGTTCTTC

length: 15
D: -
V: TRBV29-1
J: TRBJ2-3
size: -
CDR3: CSVFEASRGSDTQYF
DNA: TGCAGCGTTTTTGAGGCGTCGCGGGGCTCAGATACGCAGTATTTT

length: 15
D: -
V: TRBV6-1
J: TRBJ2-3
size: -
CDR3: CASSEWGGQTDTQYF
DNA: TGTGCCAGCAGTGAATGGGGGGGCCAGACAGATACGCAGTATTTT

length: 14
D: -
V: TRBV4-2
J: TRBJ1-3
size: -
CDR3: CASSRGGLGNTIYF
DNA: TGTGCCAGCAGCCGGGGAGGGTTGGGAAACACCATATATTTT

length: 14
D: -
V: TRBV27
J: TRBJ2-1
size: once
CDR3: CASSLASSYNEQFF
DNA: TGTGCCAGCAGTTTAGCGAGCTCCTACAATGAGCAGTTCTTC

length: 10
D: TRBD1
V: TRBV19
J: TRBJ1-1
size: -
CDR3: CARGTARAFF
DNA: TGTGCCAGGGGGACAGCCCGAGCTTTCTTT

length: 14
D: -
V: TRBV6-2/TRBV6-3
J: TRBJ1-1
size: -
CDR3: CASSAQEFDTEAFF
DNA: TGTGCCAGCAGTGCACAGGAGTTCGACACTGAAGCTTTCTTT

length: 15
D: TRBD1
V: TRBV6-5
J: TRBJ1-5
size: -
CDR3: CASSYRTGASQPQHF
DNA: TGTGCCAGCAGTTACCGGACAGGGGCGAGTCAGCCCCAGCATTTT

length: 13
D: -
V: TRBV28
J: TRBJ1-3
size: -
CDR3: CASGGDSGNTIYF
DNA: TGTGCCAGCGGGGGGGACTCTGGAAACACCATATATTTT

length: 14
D: -
V: TRBV27
J: TRBJ2-3
size: once
CDR3: CASSLEASTDTQYF
DNA: TGTGCCAGCAGTTTAGAGGCCAGCACAGATACGCAGTATTTT

length: 15
D: TRBD1
V: TRBV6-5
J: TRBJ1-2
size: -
CDR3: CASSLGTGAQYGYTF
DNA: TGTGCCAGCAGCCTAGGGACAGGGGCGCAATACGGCTACACCTTC

length: 13
D: -
V: TRBV27
J: TRBJ1-2
size: -
CDR3: CASSFLRERGYTF
DNA: TGTGCCAGCAGTTTTTTAAGGGAGCGTGGCTACACCTTC

length: 17
D: -
V: TRBV4-2
J: TRBJ2-2
size: -
CDR3: CASSQELRGMGTGELFF
DNA: TGTGCCAGCAGCCAAGAGTTAAGGGGCATGGGCACCGGGGAGCTGTTTTTT

length: 14
D: TRBD2
V: TRBV3-1/TRBV3-2
J: TRBJ2-4
size: once
CDR3: CASSHSGGHYIQYF
DNA: TGTGCCAGCAGCCATAGCGGGGGGCATTACATTCAGTACTTC

length: 15
D: TRBD1
V: TRBV24-1
J: TRBJ1-2
size: -
CDR3: CATSTIRGRDYGYTF
DNA: TGTGCCACCAGTACCATCAGGGGGCGCGACTATGGCTACACCTTC

length: 16
D: -
V: TRBV6-5
J: TRBJ2-3
size: -
CDR3: CASSYSPGSFTDTQYF
DNA: TGTGCCAGCAGTTACTCACCGGGGAGTTTCACAGATACGCAGTATTTT

length: 15
D: TRBD1
V: TRBV4-3
J: TRBJ2-5
size: -
CDR3: CASSQADRTQETQYF
DNA: TGCGCCAGCAGCCAAGCGGACAGGACCCAAGAGACCCAGTACTTC

length: 14
D: TRBD2
V: TRBV29-1
J: TRBJ2-5
size: -
CDR3: CSVDGTSGEETQYF
DNA: TGCAGCGTTGATGGGACTAGCGGGGAAGAGACCCAGTACTTC

length: 13
D: -
V: TRBV2
J: TRBJ1-6
size: -
CDR3: CASRSTGNSPLHF
DNA: TGTGCCAGCAGGTCGACGGGGAATTCACCCCTCCACTTT

length: 16
D: -
V: TRBV7-2
J: TRBJ1-2
size: -
CDR3: CASSLLGQTTNYGYTF
DNA: TGTGCCAGCAGCTTATTGGGTCAGACTACTAACTATGGCTACACCTTC

length: 17
D: TRBD1
V: TRBV15
J: TRBJ1-4
size: -
CDR3: CATSRVPGQGQREKLFF
DNA: TGTGCCACCAGCAGAGTTCCAGGACAGGGCCAAAGGGAAAAACTGTTTTTT

length: 17
D: TRBD2
V: TRBV3-1/TRBV3-2
J: TRBJ2-3
size: once
CDR3: CASSQDGASGGGDTQYF
DNA: TGTGCCAGCAGCCAAGATGGGGCTAGCGGGGGAGGGGATACGCAGTATTTT

length: 14
D: -
V: TRBV7-2
J: TRBJ2-1
size: -
CDR3: CASTSRGGAYEQFF
DNA: TGTGCCAGCACCTCAAGGGGGGGGGCTTATGAGCAGTTCTTC

length: 15
D: TRBD1
V: TRBV6-4
J: TRBJ2-7
size: -
CDR3: CASSDDGQGPHEQYF
DNA: TGTGCCAGCAGTGACGACGGACAGGGTCCGCACGAGCAGTACTTC

length: 15
D: -
V: TRBV5-6
J: TRBJ2-7
size: -
CDR3: CASSLGVAGWYEQYF
DNA: TGTGCCAGCAGCTTGGGAGTGGCAGGGTGGTACGAGCAGTACTTC

length: 15
D: TRBD1
V: TRBV29-1
J: TRBJ2-5
size: -
CDR3: CSVAPAGTGLETQYF
DNA: TGCAGCGTTGCCCCCGCCGGGACAGGGTTGGAGACCCAGTACTTC

length: 15
D: -
V: TRBV5-1
J: TRBJ1-1
size: -
CDR3: CASSRETLGNTEAFF
DNA: TGCGCCAGCAGCCGGGAGACCCTAGGGAACACTGAAGCTTTCTTT

length: 13
D: -
V: TRBV28
J: TRBJ1-5
size: -
CDR3: CASSLNGNQPQHF
DNA: TGTGCCAGCAGTTTAAACGGGAATCAGCCCCAGCATTTT

length: 15
D: -
V: TRBV4-2
J: TRBJ1-1
size: once
CDR3: CASSQEPGTYTEAFF
DNA: TGTGCCAGCAGCCAAGAACCAGGGACTTACACTGAAGCTTTCTTT

length: 14
D: -
V: TRBV20-1
J: TRBJ1-5
size: once
CDR3: CSASYPGFDQPQHF
DNA: TGCAGTGCTAGTTATCCGGGGTTTGATCAGCCCCAGCATTTT

length: 15
D: TRBD2
V: TRBV7-3
J: TRBJ2-3
size: -
CDR3: CASSLGLAVSDTQYF
DNA: TGTGCCAGCAGCTTAGGACTAGCTGTATCAGATACGCAGTATTTT

length: 13
D: -
V: TRBV3-1/TRBV3-2
J: TRBJ1-1
size: -
CDR3: CASSQYLNTEAFF
DNA: TGTGCCAGCAGCCAATATCTGAACACTGAAGCTTTCTTT

length: 14
D: -
V: TRBV6-2/TRBV6-3
J: TRBJ2-2
size: -
CDR3: CASSSGQITGELFF
DNA: TGTGCCAGCAGCTCAGGGCAAATCACCGGGGAGCTGTTTTTT

length: 14
D: -
V: TRBV11-3
J: TRBJ1-2
size: -
CDR3: CASSLFGFDYGYTF
DNA: TGTGCCAGCAGCTTATTCGGGTTTGACTATGGCTACACCTTC

length: 13
D: -
V: TRBV2
J: TRBJ1-5
size: -
CDR3: CATNPEGPQPQHF
DNA: TGTGCCACAAACCCGGAGGGGCCACAGCCCCAGCATTTT

length: 14
D: -
V: TRBV5-1
J: TRBJ1-1
size: -
CDR3: CASSLSGADTEAFF
DNA: TGCGCCAGCAGCTTATCAGGGGCCGACACTGAAGCTTTCTTT

length: 15
D: -
V: TRBV10-3
J: TRBJ2-1
size: -
CDR3: CAISEVSSSYNEQFF
DNA: TGTGCCATCAGTGAGGTTTCCAGCTCCTACAATGAGCAGTTCTTC

length: 15
D: TRBD1
V: TRBV7-2
J: TRBJ1-5
size: few
CDR3: CASSLGQGKGQPQHF
DNA: TGTGCCAGCAGCCTGGGACAGGGGAAGGGTCAGCCCCAGCATTTT

length: 15
D: -
V: TRBV6-6
J: TRBJ2-3
size: -
CDR3: CASSYSRGGADTQYF
DNA: TGTGCCAGCAGTTACTCGAGGGGGGGCGCAGATACGCAGTATTTT

length: 12
D: TRBD1
V: TRBV5-6
J: TRBJ2-7
size: many
CDR3: CASSQGEYEQYF
DNA: TGTGCCAGCAGTCAGGGGGAGTACGAGCAGTACTTC

length: 12
D: -
V: TRBV3-1/TRBV3-2
J: TRBJ2-1
size: -
CDR3: CASSQTINEQFF
DNA: TGTGCCAGCAGCCAGACTATCAATGAGCAGTTCTTC

length: 14
D: TRBD1
V: TRBV29-1
J: TRBJ1-2
size: -
CDR3: CSVAPGQGSYGYTF
DNA: TGCAGCGTGGCCCCGGGACAGGGGTCCTATGGCTACACCTTC